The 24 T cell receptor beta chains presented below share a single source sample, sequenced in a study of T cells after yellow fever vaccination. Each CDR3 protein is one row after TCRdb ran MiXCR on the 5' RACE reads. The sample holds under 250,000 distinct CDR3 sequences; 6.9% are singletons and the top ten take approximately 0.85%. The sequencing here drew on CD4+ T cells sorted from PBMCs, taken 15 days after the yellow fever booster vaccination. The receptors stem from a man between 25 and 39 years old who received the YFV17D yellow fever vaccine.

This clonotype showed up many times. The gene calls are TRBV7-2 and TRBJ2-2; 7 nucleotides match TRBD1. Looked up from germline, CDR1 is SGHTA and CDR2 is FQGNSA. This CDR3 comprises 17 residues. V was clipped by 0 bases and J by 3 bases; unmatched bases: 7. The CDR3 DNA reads TGTGCCAGCAGCTTAGCTGGGCAGGGGGTATACACCGGGGAGCTGTTTTTT. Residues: CASSLAGQGVYTGELFF. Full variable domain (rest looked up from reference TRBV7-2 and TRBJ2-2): GAGVSQSPSNKVTEKGKDVELRCDPISGHTALYWYRQSLGQGLEFLIYFQGNSAPDKSGLPSDRFSAERTGGSVSTLTIQRTQQEDSAVYLCASSLAGQGVYTGELFFGEGSRLTVL.

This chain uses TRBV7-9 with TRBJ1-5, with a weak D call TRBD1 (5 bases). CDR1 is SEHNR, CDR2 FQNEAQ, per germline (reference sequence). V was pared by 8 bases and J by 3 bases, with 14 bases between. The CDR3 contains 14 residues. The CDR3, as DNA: TGTGCCAGCGGGCGGGGGTCGGCCAATCAGCCCCAGCATTTT. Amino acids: CASGRGSANQPQHF.

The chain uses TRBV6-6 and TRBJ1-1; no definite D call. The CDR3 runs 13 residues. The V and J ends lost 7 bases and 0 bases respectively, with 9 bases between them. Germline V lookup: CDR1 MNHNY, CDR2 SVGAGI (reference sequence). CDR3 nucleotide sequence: TGTGCCAGCATGTGGGAGATGAACACTGAAGCTTTCTTT. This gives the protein CASMWEMNTEAFF.

The CDR3: CSAYTGTGNEKLFF. The CDR3 bases are TGCAGTGCTTATACCGGGACAGGGAATGAAAAACTGTTTTTT. This chain links TRBV20-1 with TRBJ1-4, with TRBD1 matching over 9 bases. The CDR3 is 14 amino acids. Germline V gene sequence: CDR1 DFQATT, CDR2 SNEGSKA (reference sequence). The ends lost 5 bases at V and 5 bases at J; junction bases unmatched: 6.

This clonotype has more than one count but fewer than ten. The CDR3 is CASSSTSGGEQETQYF. DNA of the CDR3: TGTGCCAGCAGTTCAACCAGCGGAGGGGAGCAAGAGACCCAGTACTTC. The chain is built from TRBV12-3 or TRBV12-4 and TRBJ2-5, with D maybe TRBD2 (6 bases). Trimming left V 4 bases short and J 2 bases short, with 17 bases between. The CDR3 loop spans 16 amino acids.

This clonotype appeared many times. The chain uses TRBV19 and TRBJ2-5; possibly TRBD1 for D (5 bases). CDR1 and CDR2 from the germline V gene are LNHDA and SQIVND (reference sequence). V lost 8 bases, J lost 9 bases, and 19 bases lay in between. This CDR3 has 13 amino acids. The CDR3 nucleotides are TGTGCCAGTTCGGACACTCCAAGAGTGGCCCAGTACTTC. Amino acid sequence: CASSDTPRVAQYF.

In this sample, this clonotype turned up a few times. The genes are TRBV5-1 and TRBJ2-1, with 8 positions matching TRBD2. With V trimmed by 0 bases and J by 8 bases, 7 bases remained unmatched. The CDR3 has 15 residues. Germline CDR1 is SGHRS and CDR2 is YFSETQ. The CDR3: CASSLVAGGRYEQFF. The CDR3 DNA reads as TGCGCCAGCAGCTTGGTTGCGGGAGGACGATATGAGCAGTTCTTC.

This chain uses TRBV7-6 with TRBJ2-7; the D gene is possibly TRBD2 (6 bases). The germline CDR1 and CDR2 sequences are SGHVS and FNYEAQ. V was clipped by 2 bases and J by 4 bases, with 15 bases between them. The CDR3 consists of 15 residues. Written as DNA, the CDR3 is TGTGCCAGCAGCTTACAAGGAGGGGAAAGGTACGAGCAGTACTTC. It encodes CASSLQGGERYEQYF.

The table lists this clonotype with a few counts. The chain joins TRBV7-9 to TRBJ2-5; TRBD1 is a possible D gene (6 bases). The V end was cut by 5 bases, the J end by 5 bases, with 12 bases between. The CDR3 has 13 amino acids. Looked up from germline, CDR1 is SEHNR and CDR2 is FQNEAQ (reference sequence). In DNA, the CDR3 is TGTGCCAGCAGCATCCAGGGGTTGGAGACCCAGTACTTC. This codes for CASSIQGLETQYF.

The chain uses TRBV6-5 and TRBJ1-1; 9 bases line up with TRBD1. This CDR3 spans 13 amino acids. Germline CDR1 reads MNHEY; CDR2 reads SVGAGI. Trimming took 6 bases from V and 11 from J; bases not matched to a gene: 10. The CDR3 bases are TGTGCCAGCAGGACCGGGACAGGGAGTCGGGCTTTCTTT. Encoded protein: CASRTGTGSRAFF.

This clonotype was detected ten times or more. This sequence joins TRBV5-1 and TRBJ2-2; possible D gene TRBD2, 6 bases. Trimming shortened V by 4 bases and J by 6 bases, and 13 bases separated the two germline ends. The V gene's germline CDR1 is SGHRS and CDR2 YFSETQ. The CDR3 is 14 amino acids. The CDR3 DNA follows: TGCGCCAGCAGCCCGGGAGCTGCCCCCGGGGAGCTGTTTTTT. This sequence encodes CASSPGAAPGELFF.

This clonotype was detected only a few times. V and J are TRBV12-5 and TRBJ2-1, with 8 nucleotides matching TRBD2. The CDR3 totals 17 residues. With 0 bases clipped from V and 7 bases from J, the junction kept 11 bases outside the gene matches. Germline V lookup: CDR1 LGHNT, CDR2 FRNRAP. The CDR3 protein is CASGLVPSGPEGNEQFF. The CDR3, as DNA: TGTGCTAGTGGTTTGGTACCTAGCGGGCCGGAGGGGAATGAGCAGTTCTTC. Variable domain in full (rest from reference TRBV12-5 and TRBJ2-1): DARVTQTPRHKVTEMGQEVTMRCQPILGHNTVFWYRQTMMQGLELLAYFRNRAPLDDSGMPKDRFSAEMPDATLATLKIQPSEPRDSAVYFCASGLVPSGPEGNEQFFGPGTRLTVL.

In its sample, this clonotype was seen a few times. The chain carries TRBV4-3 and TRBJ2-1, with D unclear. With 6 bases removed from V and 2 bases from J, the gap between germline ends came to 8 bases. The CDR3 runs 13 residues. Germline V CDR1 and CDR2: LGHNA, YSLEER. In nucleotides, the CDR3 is TGCGCCAGCAGTGTGGAGACCTACAATGAGCAGTTCTTC. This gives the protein CASSVETYNEQFF.

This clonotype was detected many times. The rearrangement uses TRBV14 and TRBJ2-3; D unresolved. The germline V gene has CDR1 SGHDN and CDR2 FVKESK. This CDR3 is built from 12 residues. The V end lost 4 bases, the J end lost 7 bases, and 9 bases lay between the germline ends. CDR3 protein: CASSPPTNTQYF. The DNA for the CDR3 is TGTGCCAGCAGCCCCCCCACGAATACGCAGTATTTT.

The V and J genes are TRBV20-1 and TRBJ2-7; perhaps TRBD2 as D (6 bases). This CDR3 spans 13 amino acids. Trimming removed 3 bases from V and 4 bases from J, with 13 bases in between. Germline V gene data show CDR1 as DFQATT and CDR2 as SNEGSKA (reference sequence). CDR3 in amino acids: CSARILGLYEQYF. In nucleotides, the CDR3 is TGCAGTGCTAGGATCTTGGGACTTTACGAGCAGTACTTC.

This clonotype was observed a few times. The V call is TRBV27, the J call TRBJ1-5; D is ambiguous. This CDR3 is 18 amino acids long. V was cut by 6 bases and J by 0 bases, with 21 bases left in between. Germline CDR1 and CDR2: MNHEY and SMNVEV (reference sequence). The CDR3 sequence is CASSLRESGIYSNQPQHF. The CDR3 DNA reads TGTGCCAGCAGCTTGAGAGAGTCGGGGATTTATAGCAATCAGCCCCAGCATTTT.

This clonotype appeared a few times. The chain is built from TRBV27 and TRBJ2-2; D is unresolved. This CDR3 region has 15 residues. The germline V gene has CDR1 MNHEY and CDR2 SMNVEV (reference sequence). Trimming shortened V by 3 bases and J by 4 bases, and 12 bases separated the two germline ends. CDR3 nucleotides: TGTGCCAGCAGTTTCGGATCGCGATCCACCGGGGAGCTGTTTTTT. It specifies CASSFGSRSTGELFF.

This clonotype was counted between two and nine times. CDR3 in amino acids: CASSPWVGRTTEAFF. The CDR3 DNA reads as TGTGCCAGCTCACCCTGGGTCGGGCGAACCACTGAAGCTTTCTTT. The V and J genes are TRBV18 and TRBJ1-1; no reliable D call. CDR1 KGHSH and CDR2 LQKENI come from the germline V gene. CDR3 length equals 15 residues. The germline V and J ends were trimmed by 3 bases and 4 bases, with 15 bases remaining between them.

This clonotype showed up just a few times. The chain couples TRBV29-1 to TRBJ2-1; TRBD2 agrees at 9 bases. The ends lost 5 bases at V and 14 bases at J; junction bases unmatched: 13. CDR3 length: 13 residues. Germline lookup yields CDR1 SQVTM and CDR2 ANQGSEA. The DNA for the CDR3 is TGCAGCGTTAGTCCCCGACTAGCGGATCTTGAGTTCTTC. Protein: CSVSPRLADLEFF.

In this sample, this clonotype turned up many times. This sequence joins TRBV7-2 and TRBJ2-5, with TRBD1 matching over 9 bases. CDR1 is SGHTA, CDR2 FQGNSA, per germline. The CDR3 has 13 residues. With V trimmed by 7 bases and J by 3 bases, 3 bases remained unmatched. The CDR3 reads CASNRDREETQYF. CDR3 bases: TGTGCCAGCAACAGGGACAGGGAAGAGACCCAGTACTTC.

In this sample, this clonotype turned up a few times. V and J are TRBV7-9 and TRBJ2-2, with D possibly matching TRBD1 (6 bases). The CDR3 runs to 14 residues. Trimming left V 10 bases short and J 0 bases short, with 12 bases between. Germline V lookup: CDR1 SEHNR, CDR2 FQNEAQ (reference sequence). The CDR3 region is CAMSGTTNTGELFF. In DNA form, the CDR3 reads TGTGCCATGTCCGGGACAACGAACACCGGGGAGCTGTTTTTT.

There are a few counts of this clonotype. The DNA for the CDR3 is TGTGCCAGCAGTTTAGATCCCGGGATCGGCTACACCTTC. Residues: CASSLDPGIGYTF. The genes are TRBV28 and TRBJ1-2; no definite D call. V lost 2 bases and J 8 bases, leaving 12 bases between the germline ends. Germline CDR1 reads MDHEN; CDR2 reads SYDVKM. There are 13 residues in the CDR3.

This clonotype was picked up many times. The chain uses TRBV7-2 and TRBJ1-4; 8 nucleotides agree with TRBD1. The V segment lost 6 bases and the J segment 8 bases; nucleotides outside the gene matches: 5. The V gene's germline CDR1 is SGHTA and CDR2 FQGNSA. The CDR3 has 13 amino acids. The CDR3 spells CASSRQGREKLFF. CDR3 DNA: TGTGCCAGCAGTCGACAGGGGAGGGAAAAACTGTTTTTT.

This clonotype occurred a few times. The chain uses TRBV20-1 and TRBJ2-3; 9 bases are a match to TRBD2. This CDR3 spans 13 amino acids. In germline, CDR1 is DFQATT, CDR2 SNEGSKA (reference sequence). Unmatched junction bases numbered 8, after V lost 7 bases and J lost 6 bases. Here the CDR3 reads CSGVIAGVDTQYF. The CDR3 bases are TGCAGTGGAGTAATAGCGGGAGTCGATACGCAGTATTTT.